This T cell receptor beta chain was retrieved from a study of beta chain features in type 1 diabetes. Study results and limitations: Compared with healthy donors, patients appeared to share more similar naive, central memory and regulatory TCRB repertoires. Researchers caution that PCR might favor shorter templates, equally among patients and controls. Any HLA type influence on TCRB rearrangement was left unresolved here. TCRB CDR3s from Type 1 diabetes patients were moderately but significantly shorter in all four CD4+ subsets.

Only a few counts were recorded for this clone. What it binds is unknown. Expressed TCRB transcripts were sequenced because the entire RNA isolate underwent reverse transcription. Libraries were prepared by immunoSEQ multiplex PCR; TCRdb keeps only in-frame clonotypes and omits some of them. Of some 150,000 clones in the sample, about 10% were seen once. The length of the CDR3 is 12 residues. The germline gives CDR1 SGHNT, CDR2 YENEEA. V dropped 4 bases and J dropped 10 bases, with 11 bases sitting between them. This clonotype originated in a man younger than 35 in good health. The chain couples TRBV11-3 to TRBJ2-1; D is ambiguous. Material: naive CD4+ T cells from blood. Written as DNA, the CDR3 is TGTGCCAGCAGCTACGACGCCAGGGAGCAGTTCTTC. It yields the protein CASSYDAREQFF.